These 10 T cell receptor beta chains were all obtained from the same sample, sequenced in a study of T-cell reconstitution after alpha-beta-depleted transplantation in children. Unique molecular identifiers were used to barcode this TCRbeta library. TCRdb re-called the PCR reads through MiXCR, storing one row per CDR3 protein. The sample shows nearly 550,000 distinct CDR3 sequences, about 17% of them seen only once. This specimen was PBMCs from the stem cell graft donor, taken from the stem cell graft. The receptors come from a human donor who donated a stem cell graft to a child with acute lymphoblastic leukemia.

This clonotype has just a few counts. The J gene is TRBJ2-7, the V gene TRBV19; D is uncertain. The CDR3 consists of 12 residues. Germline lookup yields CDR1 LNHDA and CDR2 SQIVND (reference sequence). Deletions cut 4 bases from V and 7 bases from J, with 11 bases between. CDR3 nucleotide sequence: TGTGCCAGTAGTAACGGCCCGGCGGAGCAGTACTTC. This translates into CASSNGPAEQYF.

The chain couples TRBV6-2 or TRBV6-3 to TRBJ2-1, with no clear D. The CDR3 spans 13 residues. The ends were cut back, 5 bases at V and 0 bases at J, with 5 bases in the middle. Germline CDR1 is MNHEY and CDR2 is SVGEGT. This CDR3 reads CASSGRSYNEQFF. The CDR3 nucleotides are TGTGCCAGCAGTGGCCGCTCCTACAATGAGCAGTTCTTC.

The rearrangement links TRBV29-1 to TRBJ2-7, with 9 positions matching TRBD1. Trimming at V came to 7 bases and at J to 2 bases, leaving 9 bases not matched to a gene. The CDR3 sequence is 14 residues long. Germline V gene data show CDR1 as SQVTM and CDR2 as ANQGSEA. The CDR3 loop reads CSAGRQGVTYEQYF. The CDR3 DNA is TGCAGCGCGGGACGACAGGGGGTGACCTACGAGCAGTACTTC.

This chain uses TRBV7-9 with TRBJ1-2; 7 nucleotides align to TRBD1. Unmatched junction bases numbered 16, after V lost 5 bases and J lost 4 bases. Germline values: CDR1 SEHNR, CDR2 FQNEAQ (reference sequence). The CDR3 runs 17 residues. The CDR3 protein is CASSRARPGQLSYGYTF. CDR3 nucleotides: TGTGCCAGCAGCCGAGCCAGACCGGGACAGCTTAGCTATGGCTACACCTTC.

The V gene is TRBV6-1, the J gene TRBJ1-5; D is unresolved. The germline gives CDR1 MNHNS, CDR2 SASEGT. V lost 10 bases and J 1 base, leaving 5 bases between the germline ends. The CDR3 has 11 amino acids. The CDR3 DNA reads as TGTGCCATCTCGAGCAATCAGCCCCAGCATTTT. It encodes CAISSNQPQHF.

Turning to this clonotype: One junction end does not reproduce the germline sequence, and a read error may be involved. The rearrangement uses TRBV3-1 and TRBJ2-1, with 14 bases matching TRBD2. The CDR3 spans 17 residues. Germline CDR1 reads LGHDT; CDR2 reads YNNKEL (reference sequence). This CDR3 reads CASSKEGMGLAGDEQFF. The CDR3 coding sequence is TGTGCCAGCAGCAAAGAAGGAATGGGACTAGCGGGAGATGAGCAGTTCTTC.

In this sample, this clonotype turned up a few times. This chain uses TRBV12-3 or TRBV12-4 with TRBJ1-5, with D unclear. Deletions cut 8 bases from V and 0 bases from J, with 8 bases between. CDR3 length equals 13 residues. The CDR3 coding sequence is TGTGCCAGCTGCGAGTATAGCAATCAGCCCCAGCATTTT. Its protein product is CASCEYSNQPQHF.

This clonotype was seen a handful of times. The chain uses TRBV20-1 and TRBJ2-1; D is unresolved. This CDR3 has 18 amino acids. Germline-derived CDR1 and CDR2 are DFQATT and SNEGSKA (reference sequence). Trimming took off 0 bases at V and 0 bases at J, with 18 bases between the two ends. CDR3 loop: CSARDEVWARSSYNEQFF. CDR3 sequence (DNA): TGCAGTGCTAGAGATGAAGTGTGGGCCCGGAGCTCCTACAATGAGCAGTTCTTC.

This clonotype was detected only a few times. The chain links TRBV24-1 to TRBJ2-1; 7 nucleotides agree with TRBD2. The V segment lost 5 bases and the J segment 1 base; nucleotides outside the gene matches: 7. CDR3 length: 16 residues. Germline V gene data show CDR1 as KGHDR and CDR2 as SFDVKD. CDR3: CATSGGRGSSYNEQFF. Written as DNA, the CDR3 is TGTGCCACCAGTGGGGGTCGCGGGAGTTCCTACAATGAGCAGTTCTTC.

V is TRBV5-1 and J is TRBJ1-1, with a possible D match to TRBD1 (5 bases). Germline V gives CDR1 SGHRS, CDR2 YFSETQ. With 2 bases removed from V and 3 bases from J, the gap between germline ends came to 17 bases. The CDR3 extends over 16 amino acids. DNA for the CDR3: TGCGCCAGCAGCTTTCCTACGAAGGGGCAGGACACTGAAGCTTTCTTT. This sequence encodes CASSFPTKGQDTEAFF.